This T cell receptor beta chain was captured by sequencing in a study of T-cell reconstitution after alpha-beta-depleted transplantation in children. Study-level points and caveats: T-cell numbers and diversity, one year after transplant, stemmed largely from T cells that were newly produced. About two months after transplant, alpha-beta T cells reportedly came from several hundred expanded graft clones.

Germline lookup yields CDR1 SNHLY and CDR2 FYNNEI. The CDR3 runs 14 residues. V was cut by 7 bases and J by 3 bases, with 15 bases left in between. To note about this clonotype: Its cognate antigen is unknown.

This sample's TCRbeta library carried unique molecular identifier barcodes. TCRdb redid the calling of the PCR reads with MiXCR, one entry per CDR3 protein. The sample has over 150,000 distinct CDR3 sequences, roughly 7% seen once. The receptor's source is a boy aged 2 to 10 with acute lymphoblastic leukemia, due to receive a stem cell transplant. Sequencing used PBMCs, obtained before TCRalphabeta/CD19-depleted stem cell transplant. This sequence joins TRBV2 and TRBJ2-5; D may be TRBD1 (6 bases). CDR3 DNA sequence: TGTGCCAGCAATAACAGGGCGGTTGAAGAGACCCAGTACTTC. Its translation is CASNNRAVEETQYF.